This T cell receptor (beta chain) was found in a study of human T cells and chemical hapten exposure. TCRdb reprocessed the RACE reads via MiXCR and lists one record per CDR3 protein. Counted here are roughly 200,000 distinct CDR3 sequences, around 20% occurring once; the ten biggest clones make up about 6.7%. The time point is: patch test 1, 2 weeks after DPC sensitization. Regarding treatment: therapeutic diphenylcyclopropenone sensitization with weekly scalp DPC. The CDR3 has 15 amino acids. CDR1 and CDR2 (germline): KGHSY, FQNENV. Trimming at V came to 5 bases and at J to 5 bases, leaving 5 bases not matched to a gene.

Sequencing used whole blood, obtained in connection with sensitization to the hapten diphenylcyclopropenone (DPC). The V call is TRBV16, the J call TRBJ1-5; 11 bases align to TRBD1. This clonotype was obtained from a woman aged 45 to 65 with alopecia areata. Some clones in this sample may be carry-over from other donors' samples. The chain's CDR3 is CASSGGQGGHQPQHF. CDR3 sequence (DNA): TGTGCCAGCAGCGGGGGACAGGGGGGGCATCAGCCCCAGCATTTT. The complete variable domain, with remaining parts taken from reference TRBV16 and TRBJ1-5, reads GEEVAQTPKHLVRGEGQKAKLYCAPIKGHSYVFWYQQVLKNEFKFLISFQNENVFDETGMPKERFSAKCLPNSPCSLEIQATKLEDSAVYFCASSGGQGGHQPQHFGDGTRLSIL.